The next 7 T cell receptor beta chains were all read from a single sample in a study of lymphopenia after photon versus proton radiotherapy. Assay used: immunoSEQ multiplex PCR; TCRdb lists only in-frame clones, some missing. The data show roughly 14,000 clones, 86% seen once. Material: peripheral blood, obtained from a patient treated with proton-based radiotherapy. Receptors originate from a man between 65 and 85 years old with pancreatic cancer.

The chain uses TRBV7-3 and TRBJ1-6, with D possibly being TRBD1 (6 bases). Germline CDR1 and CDR2: SGHTA and FQGTGA. CDR3 length: 14 amino acids. With 5 bases removed from V and 4 bases from J, the gap between germline ends came to 9 bases. The CDR3 spells CASSIGQYNSPLHF. CDR3 coding DNA: TGTGCCAGCAGCATCGGACAGTATAATTCACCCCTCCACTTT.

The CDR3 spells CAWVPRSNYGYTF. CDR3 sequence (DNA): TGTGCCTGGGTCCCCCGCAGTAACTATGGCTACACCTTC. This chain links TRBV30 with TRBJ1-2, with D hard to call. The germline V gene has CDR1 GTSNPN and CDR2 SVGIG (reference sequence). The V and J ends lost 5 bases and 1 base respectively, with 11 bases between them. The CDR3 loop spans 13 amino acids. Full variable domain (rest looked up from reference TRBV30 and TRBJ1-2): SQTIHQWPATLVQPVGSPLSLECTVEGTSNPNLYWYRQAAGRGLQLLFYSVGIGQISSEVPQNLSASRPQDRQFILSSKKLLLSDSGFYLCAWVPRSNYGYTFGSGTRLTVV.

This chain links TRBV10-3 with TRBJ1-5; D is perhaps TRBD1 (6 bases). CDR3 length: 14 residues. V lost 2 bases, J lost 4 bases, and 9 bases lay in between. Germline lookup yields CDR1 ENHRY and CDR2 SYGVKD. The CDR3 loop is CAISEAQGNQPQHF. CDR3 DNA: TGTGCCATCAGTGAGGCCCAGGGGAATCAGCCCCAGCATTTT.

CDR3 sequence reads: CASSMRDRGNQPQHF. The CDR3 coding sequence is TGTGCCAGTAGTATGCGGGACAGGGGAAATCAGCCCCAGCATTTT. The chain recombines TRBV19 with TRBJ1-5; TRBD1 matches at 10 bases. V shed 3 bases, J shed 4 bases, and the junction held 3 bases outside the gene matches. CDR3 length equals 15 residues. Germline V gene data show CDR1 as LNHDA and CDR2 as SQIVND (reference sequence).

J is TRBJ1-5 and V is TRBV4-1; maybe TRBD1 (5 bases). Between the trimmed V and J ends, which lost 0 bases and 2 bases, there was a span of 11 bases. Germline loops: CDR1 MGHRA, CDR2 YSYEKL. This CDR3 region has 16 residues. The CDR3 DNA follows: TGCGCCAGCAGCCAAGATGAGGGGTCGGGCAATCAGCCCCAGCATTTT. Protein product: CASSQDEGSGNQPQHF.

The sample holds one count of this clone. V usage is TRBV9 and J usage is TRBJ2-5; TRBD2 agrees at 7 bases. J gave up 2 bases and V 2 bases, and 15 bases lay outside the gene matches. The CDR3 length is 18 residues. Per germline, CDR1 SGDLS and CDR2 YYNGEE. CDR3 sequence (DNA): TGTGCCAGCAGCGTCCTCCCGCAGGCAGGGAGGGTACAAGAGACCCAGTACTTC. Encoded protein: CASSVLPQAGRVQETQYF.

This chain uses TRBV4-1 with TRBJ1-2; 9 bases map to TRBD1. The CDR3 has 18 residues. V shed 0 bases and J 6 bases; nucleotides not matched to a gene: 14. Germline V CDR1 and CDR2: MGHRA, YSYEKL. As DNA, the CDR3 is TGCGCCAGCAGCCAAGAAGAGAGGACAGGGGCGCGCAACCATGGCTACACCTTC. Protein sequence: CASSQEERTGARNHGYTF.